These 19 T cell receptor beta chains were sequenced from one sample in a study of T cells in Graves' hyperthyroidism and ophthalmopathy. Amplification of TCR beta CDR3 regions was performed using RNA transcripts as template. The HTBI primer set drove a first-round RT-PCR of the TCR CDR3. MiXCR, run by TCRdb on the multiplex PCR reads, gives a single entry per CDR3 protein. The sample contains approximately 640,000 distinct CDR3 sequences, roughly 45% of which appear only once. The sequenced sample was peripheral blood or thyroid tissue (not recorded which). The receptors here all came from an adult man with Graves' disease, either hyperthyroidism or ophthalmopathy (not recorded which).

The chain combines TRBV2 with TRBJ1-2; 9 positions agree with TRBD1. Trimming took 5 bases from V and 3 from J; bases not matched to a gene: 13. The CDR3 runs to 17 residues. Germline CDR1 and CDR2: SNHLY and FYNNEI. DNA of the CDR3: TGTGCCAGCAGTTCGCCAGACAGGGGGAGTGTGGACTATGGCTACACCTTC. Protein product: CASSSPDRGSVDYGYTF.

On this clonotype itself: The junction differs from germline at one of its ends, possibly a read error. The genes are TRBV2 and TRBJ1-2; a weak D match, TRBD1 (6 bases). CDR1 and CDR2 (germline): SNHLY, FYNNEI. CDR3 length: 15 amino acids. CDR3 amino acids: CASSEDRRFNYDYTF. The DNA of the CDR3 is TGTGCCAGCAGTGAGGACAGACGATTTAACTATGACTACACCTTC.

This clonotype was detected many times. The chain carries TRBV10-3 and TRBJ2-7; D remains unclear. Deletions cut 6 bases from V and 7 bases from J, with 13 bases between. Germline assignment: CDR1 ENHRY and CDR2 SYGVKD. This CDR3 is built from 12 residues. CDR3 DNA sequence: TGTGCCATCAGCCAACAGAGTTCGGAGCAGTACTTC. This translates into CAISQQSSEQYF.

This clonotype was seen at least ten times. The chain uses TRBV2 and TRBJ1-4, with 9 positions matching TRBD1. This CDR3 is 12 amino acids long. Germline CDR1 SNHLY, CDR2 FYNNEI. Trimming at V came to 8 bases and at J to 11 bases, leaving 6 bases not matched to a gene. The CDR3 sequence is CASGGTGWKLFF. The CDR3 bases are TGTGCCAGCGGAGGGACAGGGTGGAAACTGTTTTTT.

This clonotype was counted many times. This rearrangement joins TRBV5-6 to TRBJ1-6; D unclear. Germline CDR1 and CDR2: SGHDT and YYEEEE. The V end was cut by 1 base, the J end by 10 bases, with 9 bases between. The CDR3 loop spans 13 amino acids. The CDR3 nucleotides read TGTGCCAGCAGCTTGTTCTCGGACTCACCCCTCCACTTT. Translation gives CASSLFSDSPLHF. Complete variable domain (other parts from reference TRBV5-6 and TRBJ1-6): DAGVTQSPTHLIKTRGQQVTLRCSPKSGHDTVSWYQQALGQGPQFIFQYYEEEERQRGNFPDRFSGHQFPNYSSELNVNALLLGDSALYLCASSLFSDSPLHFGNGTRLTVT.

CDR3 region: CASSVREAGGAYEQYF. The CDR3 DNA is TGTGCCAGCAGTGTCAGGGAGGCAGGGGGTGCCTACGAGCAGTACTTC. This rearrangement joins TRBV7-9 to TRBJ2-7; tentatively, D is TRBD1 (7 bases). Germline CDR1 and CDR2: SEHNR and FQNEAQ (reference sequence). V dropped 6 bases and J dropped 2 bases, with 20 bases sitting between them. The length of the CDR3 is 16 residues. The whole variable domain, filled in from reference TRBV7-9 and TRBJ2-7, reads DTGVSQNPRHKITKRGQNVTFRCDPISEHNRLYWYRQTLGQGPEFLTYFQNEAQLEKSRLLSDRFSAERPKGSFSTLEIQRTEQGDSAMYLCASSVREAGGAYEQYFGPGTRLTVT.

This clonotype was seen only a few times. It may be a read error: a sequence one base away is much more abundant. This rearrangement joins TRBV6-1 to TRBJ1-5; no clear D. V was trimmed by 3 bases and J by 6 bases, leaving 12 bases between them. CDR1 MNHNS and CDR2 SASEGT come from the germline V gene. The CDR3 is made up of 14 amino acids. The chain's CDR3 is CASSDSKFGQPQHF. In nucleotides, the CDR3 is TGTGCCAGCAGTGACAGTAAGTTCGGTCAGCCCCAGCATTTT.

The gene calls are TRBV7-2 and TRBJ1-2, with TRBD1 matching 9 bases. This CDR3 has 12 amino acids. Germline CDR1 reads SGHTA; CDR2 reads FQGNSA. V gave up 11 bases and J gave up 7 bases; unmatched junction bases: 8. The CDR3 coding sequence is TGTGCCGCACAGGGGGCGATTGGTGGCTACACCTTC. Its translation: CAAQGAIGGYTF. Based on the CDR3 plus reference TRBV7-2 and TRBJ1-2, the full variable domain is GAGVSQSPSNKVTEKGKDVELRCDPISGHTALYWYRQSLGQGLEFLIYFQGNSAPDKSGLPSDRFSAERTGGSVSTLTIQRTQQEDSAVYLCAAQGAIGGYTFGSGTRLTVV.

The gene calls are TRBV6-2 or TRBV6-3 and TRBJ2-5; maybe TRBD1 (5 bases). The CDR3 length is 13 residues. Germline lookup yields CDR1 MNHEY and CDR2 SVGEGT. V was clipped by 8 bases and J by 5 bases, with 15 bases between them. As DNA, the CDR3 is TGTGCCAGCGTGCAGGGCCCAGGGGAGACCCAGTACTTC. This translates into CASVQGPGETQYF.

This clonotype has a handful of counts. The chain combines TRBV20-1 with TRBJ1-2, with D perhaps TRBD1 (6 bases). Germline V gene lookup returns CDR1 DFQATT and CDR2 SNEGSKA (reference sequence). This CDR3 is built from 16 residues. Trimming removed 3 bases at V and 0 bases at J, with 17 bases between. CDR3 sequence (DNA): TGCAGTGCTAGGTCCCTGGGGGGCTTAGCTAACTATGGCTACACCTTC. It is translated as CSARSLGGLANYGYTF.

This chain links TRBV5-4 with TRBJ1-2; 7 nucleotides match TRBD1. CDR1 SGHNT and CDR2 YYREEE come from the germline V gene (reference sequence). With V trimmed by 2 bases and J by 4 bases, 2 bases remained unmatched. This CDR3 region has 13 residues. CDR3 amino acids: CASSFDRAYGYTF. The CDR3 nucleotides are TGTGCCAGCAGCTTTGACAGGGCCTATGGCTACACCTTC. Full variable domain (remainder filled in from reference TRBV5-4 and TRBJ1-2): ETGVTQSPTHLIKTRGQQVTLRCSSQSGHNTVSWYQQALGQGPQFIFQYYREEENGRGNFPPRFSGLQFPNYSSELNVNALELDDSALYLCASSFDRAYGYTFGSGTRLTVV.

This clonotype has only a few counts. V is TRBV5-4 and J is TRBJ2-7, with a tentative D call TRBD2 (6 bases). Trimming cost V 7 bases and J 2 bases, with 13 bases left between them. The CDR3 is made up of 13 amino acids. The V gene's germline CDR1 is SGHNT and CDR2 YYREEE (reference sequence). Here the CDR3 DNA reads TGTGCCAGCGGACGGGAGAGGGCCTACGAGCAGTACTTC. Amino acid sequence: CASGRERAYEQYF.

This clonotype was seen a handful of times. The CDR3 sequence is CASSFSQGLEAFF. In DNA form, the CDR3 reads TGTGCCAGCAGTTTTAGTCAGGGCCTTGAAGCTTTCTTT. This chain uses TRBV12-3 or TRBV12-4 with TRBJ1-1, with D possibly being TRBD1 (5 bases). Between the trimmed V and J ends, which lost 3 bases and 7 bases, there was a span of 12 bases. The CDR3 totals 13 residues.

This clonotype was counted between two and nine times. This rearrangement joins TRBV11-1 to TRBJ1-2, with D possibly TRBD1 on 6 matching bases. Trimming removed 6 bases from V and 2 bases from J, with 28 bases in between. The CDR3 totals 19 residues. CDR1 is SGHAT and CDR2 is FQDESV in the germline V gene (reference sequence). DNA for the CDR3: TGTGCCAGCAGTTACTCGATGCGTGACGAGGGACACCGAAACTATGGCTACACCTTC. Protein: CASSYSMRDEGHRNYGYTF.

The rearrangement links TRBV10-3 to TRBJ2-7; 8 nucleotides agree with TRBD2. V lost 5 bases, J lost 3 bases, and 6 bases stayed unmatched. The CDR3 consists of 14 residues. The germline gives CDR1 ENHRY, CDR2 SYGVKD. The CDR3 loop is CAISTGGFDYEQYF. CDR3 DNA sequence: TGTGCCATCAGTACGGGGGGGTTTGACTACGAGCAGTACTTC.

The count of this clonotype is one. The chain employs TRBV2 and TRBJ1-4; D possibly corresponds to TRBD1 (5 bases). There are 14 residues in the CDR3. Germline assignment: CDR1 SNHLY and CDR2 FYNNEI. V lost 8 bases to trimming and J lost 7 bases, with 17 bases between them. CDR3: CASLEDLGAEKLFF. CDR3 DNA sequence: TGTGCCAGCCTGGAAGATCTAGGGGCTGAAAAACTGTTTTTT.

V gene TRBV24-1 combines with J gene TRBJ2-7, with TRBD1 as a possible D gene (6 bases). The CDR3 contains 15 residues. Germline V CDR1 and CDR2: KGHDR, SFDVKD. Trimming removed 3 bases from V and 0 bases from J, with 11 bases in between. The CDR3 loop reads CATSDPGATSYEQYF. Written as DNA, the CDR3 is TGTGCCACCAGTGATCCAGGGGCCACCTCCTACGAGCAGTACTTC.

This clonotype came up many times. The chain employs TRBV7-9 and TRBJ1-6, with D maybe TRBD1 (5 bases). The germline V gene encodes CDR1 SEHNR and CDR2 FQNEAQ (reference sequence). The germline V and J ends were trimmed by 0 bases and 13 bases, with 13 bases remaining between them. The CDR3 runs 14 residues. CDR3 loop: CASSLAGTFHPLHF. In nucleotides, the CDR3 is TGTGCCAGCAGCTTAGCCGGGACCTTTCACCCCCTCCACTTT. Full variable domain (missing parts from reference TRBV7-9 and TRBJ1-6): DTGVSQNPRHKITKRGQNVTFRCDPISEHNRLYWYRQTLGQGPEFLTYFQNEAQLEKSRLLSDRFSAERPKGSFSTLEIQRTEQGDSAMYLCASSLAGTFHPLHFGNGTRLTVT.

This clonotype was picked up many times. J is TRBJ1-2 and V is TRBV5-1, with D possibly matching TRBD1 (6 bases). The V end was cut by 0 bases, the J end by 3 bases, with 12 bases between. Per germline, CDR1 SGHRS and CDR2 YFSETQ. The length of the CDR3 is 15 residues. CDR3 in amino acids: CASSLDRALDYGYTF. The CDR3 nucleotides read TGCGCCAGCAGCTTGGACAGGGCGTTGGACTATGGCTACACCTTC.